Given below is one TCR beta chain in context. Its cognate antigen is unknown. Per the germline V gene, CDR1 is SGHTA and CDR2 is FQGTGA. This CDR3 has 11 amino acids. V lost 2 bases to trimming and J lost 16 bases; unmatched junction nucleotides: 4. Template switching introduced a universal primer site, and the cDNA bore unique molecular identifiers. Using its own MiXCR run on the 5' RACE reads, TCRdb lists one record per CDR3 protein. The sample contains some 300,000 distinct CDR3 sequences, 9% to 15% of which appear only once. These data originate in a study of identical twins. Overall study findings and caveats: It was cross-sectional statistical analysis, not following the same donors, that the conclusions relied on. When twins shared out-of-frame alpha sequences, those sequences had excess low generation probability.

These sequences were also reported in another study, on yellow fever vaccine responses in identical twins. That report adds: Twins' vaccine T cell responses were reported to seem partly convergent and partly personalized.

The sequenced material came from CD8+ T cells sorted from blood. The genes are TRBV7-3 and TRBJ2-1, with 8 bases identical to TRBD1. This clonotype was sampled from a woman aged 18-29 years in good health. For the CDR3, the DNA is TGTGCCAGCAGCTTAGGGGACAGGAAATTCTTC. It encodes CASSLGDRKFF.